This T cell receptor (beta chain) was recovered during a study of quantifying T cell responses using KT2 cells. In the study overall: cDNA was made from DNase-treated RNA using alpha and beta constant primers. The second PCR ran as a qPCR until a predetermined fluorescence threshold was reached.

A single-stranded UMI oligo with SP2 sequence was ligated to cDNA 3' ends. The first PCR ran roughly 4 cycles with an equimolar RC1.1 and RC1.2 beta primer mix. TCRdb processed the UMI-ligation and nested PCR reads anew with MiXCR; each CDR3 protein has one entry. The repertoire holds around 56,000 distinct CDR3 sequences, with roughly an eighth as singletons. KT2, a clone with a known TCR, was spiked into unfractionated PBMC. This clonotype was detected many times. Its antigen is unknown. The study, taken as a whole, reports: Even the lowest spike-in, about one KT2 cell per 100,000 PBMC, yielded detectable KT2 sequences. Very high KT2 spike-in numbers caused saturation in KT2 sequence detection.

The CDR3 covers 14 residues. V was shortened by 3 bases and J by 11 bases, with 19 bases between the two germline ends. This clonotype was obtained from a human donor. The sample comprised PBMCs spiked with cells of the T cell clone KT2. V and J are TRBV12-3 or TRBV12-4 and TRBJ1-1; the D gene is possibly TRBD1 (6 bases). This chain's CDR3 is CASSFGDVTGGAFF. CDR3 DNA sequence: TGTGCCAGCAGTTTTGGGGACGTGACAGGTGGGGCTTTCTTT.